This entry lists 6 T cell receptor beta chains sequenced from one sample in a study of PD-1 blockade in classical Hodgkin lymphoma. Generated by immunoSEQ multiplex PCR, the TCRdb table keeps only in-frame clones and is missing some. The data hold fewer than 15,000 clones, with roughly 80% observed a single time. Each patient's relapse followed autologous stem cell transplantation, and brentuximab vedotin exposure varied. Source: peripheral blood mononuclear cells (PBMCs), taken at baseline. The source of these receptors is a human donor with classical Hodgkin lymphoma.

This clone has more than one count but fewer than ten. The chain has TRBV5-5 and TRBJ1-1, with no clear D. In germline, CDR1 is SGHKS, CDR2 YYEKEE (reference sequence). CDR3 length: 14 amino acids. V was pared by 0 bases and J by 4 bases, with 10 bases between. CDR3: CASSLDPAFTEAFF. In nucleotides, the CDR3 is TGTGCCAGCAGCTTGGACCCAGCTTTCACTGAAGCTTTCTTT.

The chain joins TRBV10-3 to TRBJ2-7; 8 positions match TRBD1. Germline V CDR1 and CDR2: ENHRY, SYGVKD. The CDR3 has 14 amino acids. With V trimmed by 10 bases and J by 1 base, 9 bases remained unmatched. The CDR3 DNA is TGTGCCAGCTTGGACAGGGACCGGTCCTACGAGCAGTACTTC. Encoded protein: CASLDRDRSYEQYF.

The chain links TRBV7-2 to TRBJ2-2, with TRBD1 matching over 7 bases. CDR1 and CDR2 (germline): SGHTA, FQGNSA. This CDR3 has 14 amino acids. V was pared by 5 bases and J by 4 bases, with 4 bases of the junction left unmatched. CDR3 DNA: TGTGCCAGCAGCCTGGGACAGCCCACCGGGGAGCTGTTTTTT. It codes for CASSLGQPTGELFF.

CDR3 loop: CASSLGAFLRPTDTQYF. Here the CDR3 DNA reads TGTGCCAGCAGTTTAGGAGCCTTCCTACGGCCCACAGATACGCAGTATTTT. This chain uses TRBV28 with TRBJ2-3; D is uncertain. CDR3 length equals 17 residues. V was pared by 2 bases and J by 2 bases, with 17 bases between. The germline V gene encodes CDR1 MDHEN and CDR2 SYDVKM.

The J gene is TRBJ1-4, the V gene TRBV5-1; the D is unclear. There are 15 residues in the CDR3. Per the germline V gene, CDR1 is SGHRS and CDR2 is YFSETQ. The V and J ends lost 4 bases and 0 bases respectively, with 10 bases between them. In DNA, the CDR3 is TGCGCCAGCAGCGTGAACAGCGCAACTAATGAAAAACTGTTTTTT. The encoded protein is CASSVNSATNEKLFF.

This chain links TRBV5-4 with TRBJ2-2; TRBD2 matches 10 bases. This CDR3 has 15 residues. Losses at the gene ends were 1 base for V and 6 bases for J; bases not matched to a gene: 3. The germline gives CDR1 SGHNT, CDR2 YYREEE (reference sequence). CDR3 sequence: CASSLKREGSGELFF. The CDR3 DNA reads TGTGCCAGCAGCTTGAAGCGGGAGGGTTCCGGGGAGCTGTTTTTT.